This T cell receptor (beta chain) was observed in a study of CD8 T cells in ankylosing spondylitis. The sample holds one count of this clonotype. What it binds is unknown. This CDR3 is missing its conserved last phenylalanine or tryptophan, likely due to a read error. Germline CDR1 reads LGHNA; CDR2 reads YNFKEQ. V was clipped by 10 bases and J by 7 bases, with 19 bases between them. The CDR3 sequence is 14 residues long. Overall study findings and caveats: Reactive arthritis synovial fluid and blood previously showed some of these motif variants. Disease-associated clones were reportedly significantly overrepresented in matched ankylosing spondylitis synovial fluid.

Scientists made TCR beta libraries using quantitative 5'-RACE with molecular barcodes. One entry per CDR3 protein results from TCRdb running MiXCR on the 5' RACE reads. The profile shows about 130,000 distinct CDR3 sequences, just under 7.5% of them singletons. This sequence was found in a female donor with ankylosing spondylitis or in good health (not recorded which). The chain carries TRBV4-2 and TRBJ2-2; D gene uncertain. The specimen was blood, either unsorted or a sorted T cell fraction (not recorded which). The CDR3 spells CAMGPGLGCGELFC. The DNA for the CDR3 is TGTGCCATGGGCCCCGGTCTGGGCTGCGGGGAGCTGTTTTGT.